These 19 T cell receptor beta chains were all obtained from the same sample, sequenced in a study of cytomegalovirus exposure and HLA in healthy donors. PCR amplification relied on 60 Vbeta primers (plus 13 Jbeta primers). Assay: immunoSEQ multiplex PCR; the TCRdb copy retains only in-frame clones and omits some. The sample yields 100,000 to 150,000 clones, over 60% seen once. The sequenced material came from PBMCs. These receptors all come from a man between 60 and 70 years old in good health and CMV-seropositive.

The CDR3 bases are TGTGCCAGCAGCCACCTCACTAGCGCCGGGGAGCTGTTTTTT. Its protein is CASSHLTSAGELFF. The rearrangement links TRBV11-2 to TRBJ2-2, with 7 positions matching TRBD2. CDR3 size: 14 residues. The V gene's germline CDR1 is SGHAT and CDR2 FQNNGV. The ends lost 5 bases at V and 6 bases at J; junction bases unmatched: 6.

The V and J genes are TRBV27 and TRBJ2-5; 9 bases agree with TRBD2. This CDR3 region has 15 residues. The germline V gene encodes CDR1 MNHEY and CDR2 SMNVEV (reference sequence). J gave up 5 bases and V 5 bases, and 9 bases lay outside the gene matches. The CDR3 region is CASSRSLAGLETQYF. Here the CDR3 DNA reads TGTGCCAGCAGTAGATCACTAGCGGGCCTTGAGACCCAGTACTTC.

The genes are TRBV30 and TRBJ1-2; 11 bases map to TRBD1. J lost 2 bases, V lost 3 bases, and 5 bases had no gene match. The CDR3 contains 15 residues. Germline lookup yields CDR1 GTSNPN and CDR2 SVGIG (reference sequence). The CDR3 here is CAWRGGQGVNYGYTF. In DNA form, the CDR3 reads TGTGCCTGGAGAGGGGGACAGGGGGTAAACTATGGCTACACCTTC.

The rearrangement links TRBV7-8 to TRBJ1-6; D is possibly TRBD1 (5 bases). The germline CDR1 and CDR2 sequences are SGHVS and FQNEAQ. Trimming shortened V by 1 base and J by 8 bases, and 6 bases separated the two germline ends. CDR3 size: 13 residues. The CDR3 here is CASSLVGDSPLHF. CDR3 DNA sequence: TGTGCCAGCAGCTTAGTAGGGGATTCACCCCTCCACTTT.

Regarding this clone: One end of the junction does not line up with germline, which may come from a read error. The rearrangement joins TRBV7-7 to TRBJ2-5; tentatively, D is TRBD1 (5 bases). The CDR3 sequence is 14 residues long. Germline CDR1 and CDR2: SSHAT and FNYEAQ (reference sequence). This CDR3 reads CASSLVPAQGTQYF. Here the CDR3 DNA reads TGTGCTAGCAGCTTAGTACCAGCCCAGGGGACCCAGTACTTC.

This clone was observed a few times. V and J are TRBV6-6 and TRBJ1-5, with 7 bases identical to TRBD1. This CDR3 contains 14 residues. Germline values: CDR1 MNHNY, CDR2 SVGAGI (reference sequence). The V gene end was trimmed by 5 bases and the J gene end by 9 bases; junction bases not matched to a gene: 10. CDR3 nucleotide sequence: TGTGCCAGCAGTCCGGGACAGTCCCCCCGGCCCCAGCATTTT. Its protein is CASSPGQSPRPQHF.

J is TRBJ1-5 and V is TRBV5-1, with 9 bases identical to TRBD1. The J segment lost 4 bases and the V segment lost 4 bases, leaving 6 bases of the junction unmatched. The CDR3 spans 15 residues. Per germline, CDR1 SGHRS and CDR2 YFSETQ. CDR3 sequence (DNA): TGCGCCAGCAGCCCGGGACAGGGCGCAAATCAGCCCCAGCATTTT. It encodes CASSPGQGANQPQHF.

This clone has a single count. V and J are TRBV5-1 and TRBJ2-7; 9 bases map to TRBD2. J lost 0 bases, V lost 7 bases, and 2 bases had no gene match. Germline lookup yields CDR1 SGHRS and CDR2 YFSETQ. CDR3 length: 13 amino acids. CDR3: CASQTSGSYEQYF. The CDR3 DNA reads TGCGCCAGCCAGACTAGCGGCTCCTACGAGCAGTACTTC.

The V gene is TRBV7-3, the J gene TRBJ1-1; a possible D gene is TRBD1 (6 bases). V was shortened by 4 bases and J by 1 base, with 13 bases between the two germline ends. The CDR3 has 15 residues. The germline gives CDR1 SGHTA, CDR2 FQGTGA. In DNA, the CDR3 is TGTGCCAGCAGCTCCAAGGGGGGGGCGAACACTGAAGCTTTCTTT. This codes for CASSSKGGANTEAFF.

The chain couples TRBV19 to TRBJ2-3, with D perhaps TRBD2 (5 bases). CDR1 and CDR2 (germline): LNHDA, SQIVND (reference sequence). The ends were cut back, 5 bases at V and 0 bases at J, with 21 bases in the middle. The CDR3 is 18 amino acids. CDR3 bases: TGTGCCAGTAGTGTTCGGCACCGGGGTCTCAGGAGCACAGATACGCAGTATTTT. Translated: CASSVRHRGLRSTDTQYF. Drawing the rest from reference TRBV19 and TRBJ2-3, the complete variable domain is DGGITQSPKYLFRKEGQNVTLSCEQNLNHDAMYWYRQDPGQGLRLIYYSQIVNDFQKGDIAEGYSVSREKKESFPLTVTSAQKNPTAFYLCASSVRHRGLRSTDTQYFGPGTRLTVL.

V is TRBV6-5 and J is TRBJ1-2, with 7 bases lining up with TRBD1. Trimming at V came to 3 bases and at J to 1 base, leaving 2 bases not matched to a gene. The CDR3 sequence is 14 residues long. Per germline, CDR1 MNHEY and CDR2 SVGAGI. The DNA of the CDR3 is TGTGCCAGCAGTTATGACAGGGTTAACTATGGCTACACCTTC. It codes for CASSYDRVNYGYTF.

This clone appeared once. The chain carries TRBV28 and TRBJ1-6; D not resolved. This CDR3 region has 13 residues. Looked up from germline, CDR1 is MDHEN and CDR2 is SYDVKM. This CDR3 reads CALGDLNGSPLHF. In DNA form, the CDR3 reads TGTGCTCTGGGAGATTTAAACGGGTCACCCCTCCACTTT.

The chain recombines TRBV28 with TRBJ1-1, with 8 bases fitting TRBD1. V lost 3 bases to trimming and J lost 3 bases; unmatched junction nucleotides: 6. Germline values: CDR1 MDHEN, CDR2 SYDVKM. This CDR3 has 15 amino acids. CDR3 nucleotide sequence: TGTGCCAGCAGTTTCCCAGGGGGCGAGTACACTGAAGCTTTCTTT. Translating it yields CASSFPGGEYTEAFF.

The gene calls are TRBV4-2 and TRBJ1-5; no clear D gene. This CDR3 comprises 13 residues. V was cut by 2 bases and J by 7 bases, with 9 bases left in between. Germline values: CDR1 LGHNA, CDR2 YNFKEQ. The CDR3 DNA follows: TGTGCCAGCAGCCAAAACTGGCGGCAGCCCCAGCATTTT. Translating it yields CASSQNWRQPQHF.

The chain joins TRBV5-1 to TRBJ2-5; D uncertain. CDR1 SGHRS and CDR2 YFSETQ come from the germline V gene. V was clipped by 2 bases and J by 1 base, with 6 bases between them. The CDR3 is made up of 13 amino acids. The CDR3 region has the DNA TGCGCCAGCAGCTTATCAGTCCAAGAGACCCAGTACTTC. It is translated as CASSLSVQETQYF.

This clone has just a few counts. The chain joins TRBV6-5 to TRBJ1-3; D call uncertain. Germline-derived CDR1 and CDR2 are MNHEY and SVGAGI. Trimming stripped 6 bases from V and 4 bases from J, with 4 bases between. The CDR3 is made up of 11 amino acids. CDR3 in DNA: TGTGCCAGCAGCGTAGGAAACACCATATATTTT. Amino acids: CASSVGNTIYF.

The chain carries TRBV4-1 and TRBJ1-1, with 8 positions matching TRBD1. This CDR3 is 17 amino acids long. Germline assignment: CDR1 MGHRA and CDR2 YSYEKL. V was clipped by 2 bases and J by 4 bases; unmatched bases: 12. CDR3 in amino acids: CASSQPIGQGEVTEAFF. The CDR3 coding sequence is TGCGCCAGCAGCCAACCAATAGGACAGGGAGAGGTCACTGAAGCTTTCTTT.

CDR3 nucleotides: TGTGCCAGCAGCTTAGAAGGCCGGCGGGGACGACCCCTCCACTTT. Amino acid sequence: CASSLEGRRGRPLHF. The gene calls are TRBV7-2 and TRBJ1-6, with D possibly TRBD1 on 5 matching bases. This CDR3 comprises 15 residues. The germline V gene has CDR1 SGHTA and CDR2 FQGNSA. V gave up 1 base and J gave up 12 bases, with 16 bases separating them.

V and J are TRBV5-1 and TRBJ1-2; D possibly corresponds to TRBD1 (6 bases). There are 13 residues in the CDR3. The germline gives CDR1 SGHRS, CDR2 YFSETQ. V was cut by 1 base and J by 8 bases, with 12 bases left in between. Written as DNA, the CDR3 is TGCGCCAGCAGCTTGAGGGGGGGAGAAGGCTACACCTTC. It yields the protein CASSLRGGEGYTF.